The text below deals with one TCR beta chain. Its antigen remains unidentified. The data stem from a study of cytomegalovirus exposure and HLA in healthy donors. Whole-study results and caveats: In a later analysis, TCR beta V- and J-gene trimming showed a link to a missense DCLRE1C variant. The presence/absence work took it that sequencing depth was about the same across donors.

In the PCR, 60 Vbeta and 13 Jbeta primers were used. Here immunoSEQ multiplex PCR was the method, and the copy in TCRdb shows in-frame clones only, minus some. The profile shows roughly 150,000 clones, 75% to 80% of them singletons. The TCR originated in a woman in her 30s in good health and CMV-seronegative. Specimen: PBMCs.

DNA of the CDR3: TGTGCCAGCAGCTTAACCCGGGACAGGGTCTATAATTCACCCCTCCACTTT. Its protein is CASSLTRDRVYNSPLHF. V usage is TRBV7-8 and J usage is TRBJ1-6; TRBD1 agrees at 9 bases. CDR1 is SGHVS and CDR2 is FQNEAQ in the germline V gene. Unmatched junction bases numbered 5, after V lost 2 bases and J lost 3 bases. This CDR3 has 17 residues.